These 31 T cell receptor beta chains originate from one sample sequenced in a study of shared clonotypes between healthy human individuals. Profiled with immunoSEQ multiplex PCR; TCRdb holds only in-frame clones, not every one. This table has approximately 1,000,000 clones, about 84% appearing once. The sequenced sample consisted of memory CD4+ T cells from PBMCs. Subset in this sample: CD45RA-negative fraction. The receptor set was obtained from a man aged 18 to 29 in good health. Some clones in this sample may be carry-over from other donors' samples.

A single count supports this clone. The chain carries TRBV6-5 and TRBJ2-3, with 9 bases matching TRBD1. V shed 6 bases and J 7 bases; nucleotides not matched to a gene: 11. CDR3 length: 15 amino acids. CDR1 is MNHEY and CDR2 is SVGAGI in the germline V gene. Here the CDR3 reads CASRQTGGAFNTQYF. CDR3 in DNA: TGTGCCAGCAGACAAACAGGGGGCGCGTTTAATACGCAGTATTTT.

The V and J genes are TRBV10-1 and TRBJ2-7; 9 bases line up with TRBD1. The V gene end was trimmed by 2 bases and the J gene end by 5 bases; junction bases not matched to a gene: 7. The CDR3 covers 15 residues. Germline assignment: CDR1 WNHNN and CDR2 SYGVQD (reference sequence). CDR3 region: CASSEMGTGKNEQYF. CDR3 bases: TGCGCCAGCAGTGAGATGGGGACAGGGAAGAACGAGCAGTACTTC.

The chain combines TRBV6-5 with TRBJ2-1; D possibly corresponds to TRBD2 (6 bases). There are 15 residues in the CDR3. Between the trimmed V and J ends, which lost 6 bases and 4 bases, there was a span of 16 bases. CDR1 and CDR2 (germline): MNHEY, SVGAGI. The DNA of the CDR3 is TGTGCCAGCAGGTATACTAGCAGGGAATACAATGAGCAGTTCTTC. This gives the protein CASRYTSREYNEQFF.

The chain uses TRBV5-1 and TRBJ2-2; D gene ambiguous. This CDR3 has 15 residues. Germline-derived CDR1 and CDR2 are SGHRS and YFSETQ. V shed 1 base and J shed 1 base, with 8 bases lying between them. The CDR3 spells CASSLTAQNTGELFF. The CDR3 coding sequence is TGCGCCAGCAGCTTGACAGCCCAGAACACCGGGGAGCTGTTTTTT.

As regards this clone: Since a much larger clone is just one base distant, this may be a read error. The chain combines TRBV7-2 with TRBJ2-5, with a weak D call TRBD1 (6 bases). The last part of the DNA fits TRBJ2-7 better; the J call may be wrong. Germline CDR1 and CDR2: SGHTA and FQGNSA. This CDR3 contains 12 residues. CDR3 nucleotides: TGTGCCAGCAGCTCACAGGGCTACGAGCAGTACTTC. It is translated as CASSSQGYEQYF.

V is TRBV9 and J is TRBJ2-1, with D possibly being TRBD2 (6 bases). The CDR3 extends over 15 amino acids. Trimming took off 4 bases at V and 3 bases at J, with 14 bases between the two ends. CDR1 SGDLS and CDR2 YYNGEE come from the germline V gene. CDR3 bases: TGTGCCAGCAGCAAGACGGGACTGTACTACAATGAGCAGTTCTTC. This gives the protein CASSKTGLYYNEQFF.

The chain employs TRBV7-2 and TRBJ1-2, with unresolved D. V lost 1 base, J lost 8 bases, and 11 bases lay in between. The CDR3 has 13 amino acids. Germline CDR1 and CDR2: SGHTA and FQGNSA. The CDR3 DNA reads as TGTGCCAGCAGCTTAGGACCCGCCTACGGCTACACCTTC. Translated: CASSLGPAYGYTF.

The rearrangement uses TRBV30 and TRBJ2-1; 11 positions agree with TRBD2. The CDR3 covers 17 residues. Germline assignment: CDR1 GTSNPN and CDR2 SVGIG (reference sequence). Trimming cost V 0 bases and J 7 bases; bases outside gene matches: 11. In nucleotides, the CDR3 is TGTGCCTGGAGTGTTGTCATACTAGCGGGAGTGAGGAATGAGCAGTTCTTC. This gives the protein CAWSVVILAGVRNEQFF.

This clone was detected a few times. The CDR3 region is CASSSDFNTFNEQFF. DNA for the CDR3: TGTGCCAGCAGCTCGGACTTTAATACCTTCAATGAGCAGTTCTTC. The rearrangement uses TRBV5-4 and TRBJ2-1, with TRBD2 as a possible D gene (5 bases). CDR3 length: 15 residues. Germline V gene lookup returns CDR1 SGHNT and CDR2 YYREEE (reference sequence). Trimming stripped 3 bases from V and 6 bases from J, with 16 bases between.

V and J are TRBV27 and TRBJ1-2; no firm D call. Trimming took off 4 bases at V and 9 bases at J, with 9 bases between the two ends. This CDR3 is 11 amino acids long. The germline gives CDR1 MNHEY, CDR2 SMNVEV (reference sequence). The chain's CDR3 is CASSSGRSYTF. CDR3 bases: TGTGCCAGCAGTTCAGGACGGAGCTACACCTTC.

This clone is a singleton in its sample. The chain joins TRBV5-6 to TRBJ2-5; TRBD2 agrees at 7 bases. CDR3 length equals 16 residues. The germline CDR1 and CDR2 sequences are SGHDT and YYEEEE. The junction had 9 bases not matched to a gene; V was cut back by 1 base and J by 3 bases. The DNA for the CDR3 is TGTGCCAGCAGCTTGTTTTTTACGGCGGGAGAAGAGACCCAGTACTTC. The encoded protein is CASSLFFTAGEETQYF.

Only a few counts were recorded for this clone. The V call is TRBV29-1, the J call TRBJ1-1, with D possibly TRBD1 on 6 matching bases. CDR1 is SQVTM, CDR2 ANQGSEA, per germline. This CDR3 comprises 12 residues. V dropped 3 bases and J dropped 7 bases, with 12 bases sitting between them. The CDR3 DNA follows: TGCAGCGTTGACAGGGGTTCTGGTGAAGCTTTCTTT. This encodes CSVDRGSGEAFF.

This clone has just a few counts. V gene TRBV30 combines with J gene TRBJ2-7; D gene unclear. The germline CDR1 and CDR2 sequences are GTSNPN and SVGIG (reference sequence). This CDR3 spans 12 amino acids. Trimming stripped 6 bases from V and 1 base from J, with 10 bases between. CDR3 nucleotide sequence: TGTGCCTGTTCCGGTGGATCCTACGAGCAGTACTTC. This gives the protein CACSGGSYEQYF.

This clone was found a few times. The CDR3 DNA sequence: TGCGCCAGCAGCTTACAGGGGCGGCGGGAGACCCAGTACTTC. Protein product: CASSLQGRRETQYF. The J gene is TRBJ2-5, the V gene TRBV5-1, with TRBD1 identical over 7 bases. Per germline, CDR1 SGHRS and CDR2 YFSETQ. J was trimmed by 5 bases and V by 2 bases; bases with no gene match: 6. The CDR3 has 14 residues.

This clone was detected a few times. The rearrangement links TRBV6-6 to TRBJ1-4, with 9 bases lining up with TRBD1. Germline loops: CDR1 MNHNY, CDR2 SVGAGI (reference sequence). The ends lost 6 bases at V and 8 bases at J; junction bases unmatched: 7. CDR3 length: 14 residues. The CDR3 region has the DNA TGTGCCAGCAGACCGACAGGGGGGGAGGAAAAACTGTTTTTT. Translated: CASRPTGGEEKLFF.

The rearrangement links TRBV19 to TRBJ1-2, with 7 bases that match TRBD1. This CDR3 spans 14 amino acids. CDR1 LNHDA and CDR2 SQIVND come from the germline V gene (reference sequence). V trimming: 5 bases; J trimming: 7 bases; junction bases outside the gene matches: 10. Here the CDR3 DNA reads TGTGCCAGTAGTGAACCGTACAGGGGTGGTGGCTACACCTTC. This sequence encodes CASSEPYRGGGYTF.

This clone has a count of ten or more. The chain joins TRBV4-1 to TRBJ2-2; a possible D gene is TRBD2 (5 bases). Trimming shortened V by 1 base and J by 3 bases, and 12 bases separated the two germline ends. The CDR3 consists of 16 residues. Germline lookup yields CDR1 MGHRA and CDR2 YSYEKL. The CDR3: CASSQGTRGYTGELFF. CDR3 sequence (DNA): TGCGCCAGCAGCCAAGGGACCCGGGGATACACCGGGGAGCTGTTTTTT.

The sample holds one count of this clone. This sequence may be a read error, since a much larger clone differs from it by one base. The chain carries TRBV28 and TRBJ1-2; 7 bases match TRBD1. The CDR3 is made up of 13 amino acids. Germline lookup yields CDR1 MDHEN and CDR2 SYDVKM. V dropped 6 bases and J dropped 2; count of bases not matched to a gene: 3. CDR3 amino acids: CASSRDRNYGYTF. CDR3 bases: TGTGCCAGCAGCCGGGACAGAAACTATGGCTACACCTTC.

This clone was seen only a few times. This chain connects TRBV29-1 to TRBJ1-1; D uncertain. The CDR3 totals 13 residues. Germline CDR1 and CDR2: SQVTM and ANQGSEA. V was pared by 3 bases and J by 5 bases, with 13 bases between. CDR3 sequence (DNA): TGCAGCGTTGATCGTTCTAGTGGGACTGAAGCTTTCTTT. Its protein is CSVDRSSGTEAFF.

The genes are TRBV11-3 and TRBJ2-1, with a weak D call TRBD1 (5 bases). There are 13 residues in the CDR3. V was pared by 3 bases and J by 6 bases, with 9 bases between. The germline V gene encodes CDR1 SGHNT and CDR2 YENEEA. This CDR3 is CASSFDSANEQFF. The CDR3 bases are TGTGCCAGCAGCTTCGACAGTGCCAATGAGCAGTTCTTC.

This clone appeared a single time. The chain has TRBV20-1 and TRBJ2-1, with a weak D call TRBD1 (5 bases). Germline CDR1 is DFQATT and CDR2 is SNEGSKA (reference sequence). This CDR3 is built from 11 residues. Trimming shortened V by 6 bases and J by 11 bases, and 14 bases separated the two germline ends. CDR3 coding DNA: TGCAGTGCCCCAAGGGGAAATCAGCAGTTCTTC. Translation gives CSAPRGNQQFF.

This sequence joins TRBV11-2 and TRBJ2-5, with unresolved D. The CDR3 has 14 residues. With 5 bases removed from V and 5 bases from J, the gap between germline ends came to 15 bases. Germline CDR1 reads SGHAT; CDR2 reads FQNNGV. CDR3 in DNA: TGTGCCAGCAGCCGGACGGTTTTCGGGGAGACCCAGTACTTC. Its protein product is CASSRTVFGETQYF.

The chain carries TRBV6-5 and TRBJ1-4; no clear D gene. The CDR3 length is 15 residues. Germline V gene sequence: CDR1 MNHEY, CDR2 SVGAGI. V lost 7 bases and J 8 bases, leaving 20 bases between the germline ends. The DNA for the CDR3 is TGTGCCAGCACCCCCCGTCGACCCGGGAAGGAAAAACTGTTTTTT. It specifies CASTPRRPGKEKLFF.

This clone was counted between two and nine times. The chain joins TRBV7-9 to TRBJ1-1; tentative D call: TRBD1 (5 bases). Germline loops: CDR1 SEHNR, CDR2 FQNEAQ (reference sequence). Trimming removed 7 bases at V and 6 bases at J, with 21 bases between. CDR3 length: 15 amino acids. CDR3 amino acids: CASILGRQGGAEAFF. As DNA, the CDR3 is TGTGCCAGCATCTTGGGTAGGCAGGGAGGTGCTGAAGCTTTCTTT.

J is TRBJ1-3 and V is TRBV2; a possible D gene is TRBD1 (6 bases). The CDR3 covers 15 residues. V lost 7 bases and J 2 bases, leaving 15 bases between the germline ends. The germline CDR1 and CDR2 sequences are SNHLY and FYNNEI. This CDR3 is CASTELNRAGNTIYF. CDR3 in DNA: TGTGCCAGCACTGAGTTGAACAGGGCTGGAAACACCATATATTTT.

This chain connects TRBV7-2 to TRBJ2-5; D not resolved. Germline V gene lookup returns CDR1 SGHTA and CDR2 FQGNSA. The CDR3 length is 12 residues. Trimming took off 6 bases at V and 5 bases at J, with 10 bases between the two ends. DNA of the CDR3: TGTGCCAGCAGTTACACCGGGGAGACCCAGTACTTC. It codes for CASSYTGETQYF.

The rearrangement joins TRBV14 to TRBJ1-2, with D hard to call. CDR1 and CDR2 (germline): SGHDN, FVKESK. The CDR3 is made up of 13 amino acids. V gave up 1 base and J gave up 4 bases, with 7 bases separating them. The CDR3 is CASSQATVYGYTF. The CDR3 DNA reads as TGTGCCAGCAGCCAAGCCACGGTCTATGGCTACACCTTC.

The rearrangement joins TRBV18 to TRBJ1-5; TRBD1 matches 7 bases. The junction had 3 bases not matched to a gene; V was cut back by 6 bases and J by 4 bases. The CDR3 covers 13 residues. Germline CDR1 is KGHSH and CDR2 is LQKENI. The CDR3 coding sequence is TGTGCCAGCTCCTGGGACAGAAATCAGCCCCAGCATTTT. Residues: CASSWDRNQPQHF.

The J gene is TRBJ1-2, the V gene TRBV6-1, with 8 bases lining up with TRBD1. Looked up from germline, CDR1 is MNHNS and CDR2 is SASEGT. The J segment lost 2 bases and the V segment lost 4 bases, leaving 12 bases of the junction unmatched. This CDR3 contains 17 residues. The CDR3 sequence is CASSGDRSNIPNYGYTF. CDR3 sequence (DNA): TGTGCCAGCAGTGGGGACAGGAGCAACATACCCAACTATGGCTACACCTTC.

The chain combines TRBV28 with TRBJ2-7; 9 bases are a match to TRBD1. From germline, CDR1 is MDHEN and CDR2 SYDVKM. With 5 bases clipped from V and 5 bases from J, the junction kept 7 bases outside the gene matches. This CDR3 spans 14 amino acids. The CDR3 protein is CASSVDRDRDEQYF. CDR3 DNA: TGTGCCAGCAGTGTAGACCGGGACAGGGACGAGCAGTACTTC.

This clone came up a few times. The chain has TRBV29-1 and TRBJ2-1; TRBD2 matches 10 bases. V was clipped by 0 bases and J by 1 base; unmatched bases: 12. CDR3 length: 19 amino acids. Germline CDR1 is SQVTM and CDR2 is ANQGSEA. The CDR3, as DNA: TGCAGCGTTGAAGATGGCGGTTGGGCTAGCGGGAGATCCTACAATGAGCAGTTCTTC. Translated, it gives CSVEDGGWASGRSYNEQFF.